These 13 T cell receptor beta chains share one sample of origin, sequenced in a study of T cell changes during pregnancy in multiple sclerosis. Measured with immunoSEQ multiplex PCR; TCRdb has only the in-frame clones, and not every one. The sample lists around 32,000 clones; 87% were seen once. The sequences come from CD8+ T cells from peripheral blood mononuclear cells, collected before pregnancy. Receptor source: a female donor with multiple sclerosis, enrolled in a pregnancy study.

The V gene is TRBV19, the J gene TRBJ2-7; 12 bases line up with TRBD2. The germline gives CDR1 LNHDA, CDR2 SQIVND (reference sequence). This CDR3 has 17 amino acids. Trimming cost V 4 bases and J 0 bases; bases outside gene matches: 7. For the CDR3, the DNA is TGTGCCAGTAGTAAGCCTAGCGGGAGGGATTACTCCTACGAGCAGTACTTC. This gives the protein CASSKPSGRDYSYEQYF. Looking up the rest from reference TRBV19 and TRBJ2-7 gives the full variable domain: DGGITQSPKYLFRKEGQNVTLSCEQNLNHDAMYWYRQDPGQGLRLIYYSQIVNDFQKGDIAEGYSVSREKKESFPLTVTSAQKNPTAFYLCASSKPSGRDYSYEQYFGPGTRLTVT.

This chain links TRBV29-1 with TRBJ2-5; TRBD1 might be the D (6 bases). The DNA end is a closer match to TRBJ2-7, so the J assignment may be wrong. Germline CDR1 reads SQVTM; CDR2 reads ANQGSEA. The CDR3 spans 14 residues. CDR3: CSVEERGHLYEQYF. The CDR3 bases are TGCAGCGTTGAAGAAAGGGGACATCTCTACGAGCAGTACTTC.

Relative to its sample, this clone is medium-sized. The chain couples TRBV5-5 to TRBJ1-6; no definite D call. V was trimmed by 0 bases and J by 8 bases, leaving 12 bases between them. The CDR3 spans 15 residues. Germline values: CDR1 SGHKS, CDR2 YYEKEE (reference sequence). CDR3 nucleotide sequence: TGTGCCAGCAGCTTGGCCGCGGAGGTTTATTCACCCCTCCACTTT. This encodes CASSLAAEVYSPLHF.

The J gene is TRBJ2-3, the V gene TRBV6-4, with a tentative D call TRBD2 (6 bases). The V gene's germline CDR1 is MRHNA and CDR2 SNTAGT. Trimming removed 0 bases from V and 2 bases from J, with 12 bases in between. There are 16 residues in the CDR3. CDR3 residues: CASSDSGGGPTDTQYF. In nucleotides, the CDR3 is TGTGCCAGCAGTGACTCGGGGGGTGGCCCCACAGATACGCAGTATTTT.

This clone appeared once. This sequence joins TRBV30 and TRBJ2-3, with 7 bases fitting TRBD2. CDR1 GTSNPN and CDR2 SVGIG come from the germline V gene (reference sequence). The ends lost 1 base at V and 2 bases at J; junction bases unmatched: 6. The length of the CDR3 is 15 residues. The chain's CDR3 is CAWSATSAPTDTQYF. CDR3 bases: TGTGCCTGGAGTGCAACTAGCGCCCCCACAGATACGCAGTATTTT.

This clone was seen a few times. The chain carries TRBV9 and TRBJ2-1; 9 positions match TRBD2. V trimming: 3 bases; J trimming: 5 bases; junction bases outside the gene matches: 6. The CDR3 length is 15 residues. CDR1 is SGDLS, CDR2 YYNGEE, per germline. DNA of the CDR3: TGTGCCAGCAGCGCTCTAGCGGGGTTAGACAATGAGCAGTTCTTC. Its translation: CASSALAGLDNEQFF.

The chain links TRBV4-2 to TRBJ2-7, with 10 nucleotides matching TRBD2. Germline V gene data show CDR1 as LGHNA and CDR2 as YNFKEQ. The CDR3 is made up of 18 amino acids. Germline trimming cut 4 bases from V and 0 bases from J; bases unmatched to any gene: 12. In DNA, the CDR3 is TGTGCCAGCAGCCTCTTAGGGGGGCTAGCGGGAGCCTCCTACGAGCAGTACTTC. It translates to CASSLLGGLAGASYEQYF.

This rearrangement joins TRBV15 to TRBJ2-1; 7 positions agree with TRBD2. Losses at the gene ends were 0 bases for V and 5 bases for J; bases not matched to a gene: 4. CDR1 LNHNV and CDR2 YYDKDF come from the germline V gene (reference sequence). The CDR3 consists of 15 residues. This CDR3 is CATSREAGLDNEQFF. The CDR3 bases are TGTGCCACCAGCAGAGAAGCGGGGCTCGACAATGAGCAGTTCTTC.

The CDR3 here is CASSIGGAGTGELFF. The CDR3 DNA reads TGTGCCAGCAGCATCGGGGGGGCGGGGACCGGGGAGCTGTTTTTT. The genes are TRBV11-3 and TRBJ2-2; 8 nucleotides align to TRBD2. Germline V gene lookup returns CDR1 SGHNT and CDR2 YENEEA. V trimming: 5 bases; J trimming: 5 bases; junction bases outside the gene matches: 7. The CDR3 is made up of 15 amino acids.

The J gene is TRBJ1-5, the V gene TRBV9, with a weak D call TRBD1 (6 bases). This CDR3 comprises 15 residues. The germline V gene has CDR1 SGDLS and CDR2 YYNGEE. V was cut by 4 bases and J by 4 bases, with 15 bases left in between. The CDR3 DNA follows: TGTGCCAGCAGCACCATAGACAGGAAAAATCAGCCCCAGCATTTT. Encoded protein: CASSTIDRKNQPQHF.

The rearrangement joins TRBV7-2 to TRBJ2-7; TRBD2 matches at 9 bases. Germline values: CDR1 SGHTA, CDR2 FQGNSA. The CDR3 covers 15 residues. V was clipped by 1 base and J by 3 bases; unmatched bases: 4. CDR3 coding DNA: TGTGCCAGCAGCTTAGACTCTAGCGGGAACTACGAGCAGTACTTC. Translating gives CASSLDSSGNYEQYF.

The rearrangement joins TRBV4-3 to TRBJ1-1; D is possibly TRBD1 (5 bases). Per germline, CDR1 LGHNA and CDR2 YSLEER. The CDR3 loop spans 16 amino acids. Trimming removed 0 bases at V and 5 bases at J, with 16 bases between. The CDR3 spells CASSQDTGLLGTEAFF. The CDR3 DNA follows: TGCGCCAGCAGCCAAGATACGGGACTGCTGGGGACTGAAGCTTTCTTT.

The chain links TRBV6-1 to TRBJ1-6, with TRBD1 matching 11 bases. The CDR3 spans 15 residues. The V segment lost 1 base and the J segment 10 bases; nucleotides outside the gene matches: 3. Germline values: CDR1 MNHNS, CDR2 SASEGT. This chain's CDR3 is CASSEVGTGGSPLHF. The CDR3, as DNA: TGTGCCAGCAGTGAAGTAGGGACAGGGGGATCACCCCTCCACTTT.